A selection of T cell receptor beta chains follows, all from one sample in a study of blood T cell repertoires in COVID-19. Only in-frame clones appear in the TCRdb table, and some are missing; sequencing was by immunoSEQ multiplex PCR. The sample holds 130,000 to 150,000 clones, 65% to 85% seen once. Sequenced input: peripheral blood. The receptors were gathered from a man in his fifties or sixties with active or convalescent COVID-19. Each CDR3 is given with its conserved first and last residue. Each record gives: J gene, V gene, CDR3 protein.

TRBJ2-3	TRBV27	CASSWTGALYTQYF
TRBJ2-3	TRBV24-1	CATSEANTDTQYF
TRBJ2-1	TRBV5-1	CASSFFTGPNSYNEQFF
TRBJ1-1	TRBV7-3	CASSPRGESHTEAFF
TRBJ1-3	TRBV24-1	CATSGQGPPIYF
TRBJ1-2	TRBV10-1	CASSFTPPRIESYGYTF
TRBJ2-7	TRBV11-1	CASSNSGFYEQYF
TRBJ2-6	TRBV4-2	CASSQVGLGAGDYSGANVLTF
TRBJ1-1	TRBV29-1	CSVIRGNTEAFF
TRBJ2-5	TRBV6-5	CASRSGLGGTQYF
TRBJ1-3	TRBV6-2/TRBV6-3	CASSSRGSFSGNTIYF
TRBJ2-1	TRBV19	CASSIDEGGNEQFF
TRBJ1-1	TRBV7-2	CASSLNPGMGTEAFF
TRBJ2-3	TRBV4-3	CASSQAPAGELPDTQYF
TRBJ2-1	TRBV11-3	CASSTFYANEQFF
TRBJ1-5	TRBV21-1	CASSKGRTYQPQHF
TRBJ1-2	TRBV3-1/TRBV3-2	CASSSGTGSYGYTF
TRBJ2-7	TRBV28	CASSVPGQGAKEQYF
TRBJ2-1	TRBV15	CATSGLNPDNEQFF
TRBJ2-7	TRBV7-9	CASSLSSGRVEDEQYF
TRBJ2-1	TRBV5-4	CASSLYDTYNEQFF
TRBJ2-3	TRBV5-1	CASSPLRGTDTQYF
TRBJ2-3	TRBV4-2	CASSQNPGTRATDTQYF
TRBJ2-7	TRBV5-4	CASSSKRERHEQYF
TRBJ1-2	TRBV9	CASSVHRGGANYGYTF
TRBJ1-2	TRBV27	CASSFTGQTNYGYTF
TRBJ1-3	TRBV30	CAWRAPGIRNTIYF
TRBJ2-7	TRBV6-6	CASSYSGVGYEQYF
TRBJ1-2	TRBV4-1	CASSPRMHREGPYLNGYTF
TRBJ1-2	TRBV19	CASSFDPRGNYGYTF
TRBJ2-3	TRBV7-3	CASSLISSGTDTQYF
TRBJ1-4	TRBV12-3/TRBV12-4	CASSDTQGEKLFF
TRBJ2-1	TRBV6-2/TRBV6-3	CASSSPGLADEQFF
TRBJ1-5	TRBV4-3	CASSQDSRPGQPQHF
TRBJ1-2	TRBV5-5	CASSSFGRGFGYTF
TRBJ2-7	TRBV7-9	CASSLTGEDEQYF
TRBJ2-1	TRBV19	CASKLAGVGNEQFF